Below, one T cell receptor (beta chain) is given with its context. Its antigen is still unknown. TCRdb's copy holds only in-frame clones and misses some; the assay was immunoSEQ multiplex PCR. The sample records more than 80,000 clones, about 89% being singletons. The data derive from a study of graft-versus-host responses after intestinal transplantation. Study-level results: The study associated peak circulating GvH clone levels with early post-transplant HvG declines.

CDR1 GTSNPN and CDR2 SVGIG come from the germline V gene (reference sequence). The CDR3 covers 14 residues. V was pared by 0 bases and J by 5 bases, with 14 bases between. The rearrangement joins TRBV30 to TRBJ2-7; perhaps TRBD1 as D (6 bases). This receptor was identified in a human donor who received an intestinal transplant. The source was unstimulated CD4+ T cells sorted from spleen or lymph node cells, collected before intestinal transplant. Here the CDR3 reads CAWSVNRDSNEQYF. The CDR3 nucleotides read TGTGCCTGGAGTGTAAACAGGGATTCCAACGAGCAGTACTTC.